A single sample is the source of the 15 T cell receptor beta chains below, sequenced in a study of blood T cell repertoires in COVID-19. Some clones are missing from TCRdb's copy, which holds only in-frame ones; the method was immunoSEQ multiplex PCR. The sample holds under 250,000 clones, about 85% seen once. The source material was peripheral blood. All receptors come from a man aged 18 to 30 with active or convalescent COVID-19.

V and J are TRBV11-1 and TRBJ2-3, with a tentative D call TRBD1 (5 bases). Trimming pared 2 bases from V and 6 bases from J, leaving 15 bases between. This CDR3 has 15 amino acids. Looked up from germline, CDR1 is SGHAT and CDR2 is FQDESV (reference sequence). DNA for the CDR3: TGTGCCAGCAGCTTAAGGACACCGGATTGGGATACGCAGTATTTT. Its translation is CASSLRTPDWDTQYF.

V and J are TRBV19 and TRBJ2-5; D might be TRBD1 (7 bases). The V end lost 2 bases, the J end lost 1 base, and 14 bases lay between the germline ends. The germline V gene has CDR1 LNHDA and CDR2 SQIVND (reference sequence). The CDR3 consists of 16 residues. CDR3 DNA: TGTGCCAGTAGTATATTCCAGGGGGGATCCCAAGAGACCCAGTACTTC. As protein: CASSIFQGGSQETQYF.

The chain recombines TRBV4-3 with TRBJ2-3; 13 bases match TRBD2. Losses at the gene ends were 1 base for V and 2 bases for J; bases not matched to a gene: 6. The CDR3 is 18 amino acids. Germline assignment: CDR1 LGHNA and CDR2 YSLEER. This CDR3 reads CASSQGGTSGVYTDTQYF. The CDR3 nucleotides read TGCGCCAGCAGCCAAGGTGGGACTAGCGGGGTCTACACAGATACGCAGTATTTT.

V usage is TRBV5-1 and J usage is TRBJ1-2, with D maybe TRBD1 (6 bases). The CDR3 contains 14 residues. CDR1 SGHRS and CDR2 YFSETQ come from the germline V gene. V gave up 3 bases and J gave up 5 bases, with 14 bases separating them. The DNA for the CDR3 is TGCGCCAGCAGCTCCCAAGGGACACGTTATGGCTACACCTTC. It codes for CASSSQGTRYGYTF.

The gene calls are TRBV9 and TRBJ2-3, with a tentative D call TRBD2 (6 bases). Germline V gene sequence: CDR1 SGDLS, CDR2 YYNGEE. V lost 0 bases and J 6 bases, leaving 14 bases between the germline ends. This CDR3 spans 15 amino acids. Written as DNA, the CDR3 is TGTGCCAGCAGCGTAGATTCGGGCGGGACGGATACGCAGTATTTT. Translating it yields CASSVDSGGTDTQYF.

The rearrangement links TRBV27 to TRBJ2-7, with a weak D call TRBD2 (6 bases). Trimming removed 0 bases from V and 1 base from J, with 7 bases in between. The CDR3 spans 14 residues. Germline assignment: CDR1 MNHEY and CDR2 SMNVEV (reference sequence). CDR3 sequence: CASSLSGGSYEQYF. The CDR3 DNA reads TGTGCCAGCAGTTTATCGGGGGGATCCTACGAGCAGTACTTC.

The CDR3 nucleotides read TGTGCCAGCAGTTTGGGACAGTTCCAGCCCCAGCATTTT. Amino acid sequence: CASSLGQFQPQHF. The chain combines TRBV6-2 or TRBV6-3 with TRBJ1-5; 7 bases line up with TRBD1. The V gene's germline CDR1 is MNHEY and CDR2 SVGEGT. J gave up 7 bases and V 4 bases, and 4 bases lay outside the gene matches. The CDR3 extends over 13 amino acids.

CDR3 nucleotide sequence: TGTGCCAGCAGCTGGTTGACAGGGGGTAATGAAAAACTGTTTTTT. Residues: CASSWLTGGNEKLFF. The chain is built from TRBV5-5 and TRBJ1-4; 9 positions match TRBD1. Germline CDR1 and CDR2: SGHKS and YYEKEE (reference sequence). V was pared by 3 bases and J by 4 bases, with 4 bases of the junction left unmatched. The CDR3 is 15 amino acids.

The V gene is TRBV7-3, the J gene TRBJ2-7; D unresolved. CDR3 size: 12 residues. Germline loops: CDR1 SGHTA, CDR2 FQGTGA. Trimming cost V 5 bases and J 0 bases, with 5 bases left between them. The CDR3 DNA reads TGTGCCAGCAGCGCGCCCTCCTACGAGCAGTACTTC. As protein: CASSAPSYEQYF.

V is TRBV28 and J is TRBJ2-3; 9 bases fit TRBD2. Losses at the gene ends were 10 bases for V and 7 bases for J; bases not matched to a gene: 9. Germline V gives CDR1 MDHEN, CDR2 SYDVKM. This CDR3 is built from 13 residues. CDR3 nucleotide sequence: TGTGCCACGGGAGGCGGGGGGGCCCATACGCAGTATTTT. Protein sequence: CATGGGGAHTQYF.

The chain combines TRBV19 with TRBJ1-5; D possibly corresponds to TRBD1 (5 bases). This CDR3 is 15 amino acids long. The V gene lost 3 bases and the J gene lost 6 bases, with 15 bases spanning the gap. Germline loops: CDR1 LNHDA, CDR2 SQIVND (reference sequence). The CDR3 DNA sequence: TGTGCCAGTAGTATCATCAGGGATCATGTTCAGCCCCAGCATTTT. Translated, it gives CASSIIRDHVQPQHF.

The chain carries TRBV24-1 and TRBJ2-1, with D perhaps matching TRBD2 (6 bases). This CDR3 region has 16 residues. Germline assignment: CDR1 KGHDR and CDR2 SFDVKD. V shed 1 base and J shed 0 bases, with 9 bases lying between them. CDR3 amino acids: CATSDLVAASYNEQFF. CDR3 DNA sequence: TGTGCCACCAGTGATTTAGTAGCGGCCTCCTACAATGAGCAGTTCTTC.

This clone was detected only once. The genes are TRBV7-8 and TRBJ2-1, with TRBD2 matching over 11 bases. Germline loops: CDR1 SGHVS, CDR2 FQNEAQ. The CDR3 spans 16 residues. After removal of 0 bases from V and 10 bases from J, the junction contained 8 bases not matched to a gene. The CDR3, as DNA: TGTGCCAGCAGCTTAGCTCTAGCGGGAGGACACCGAGAGCAGTTCTTC. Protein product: CASSLALAGGHREQFF. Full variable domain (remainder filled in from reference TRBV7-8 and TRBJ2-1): GAGVSQSPRYKVAKRGQDVALRCDPISGHVSLFWYQQALGQGPEFLTYFQNEAQLDKSGLPSDRFFAERPEGSVSTLKIQRTQQEDSAVYLCASSLALAGGHREQFFGPGTRLTVL.

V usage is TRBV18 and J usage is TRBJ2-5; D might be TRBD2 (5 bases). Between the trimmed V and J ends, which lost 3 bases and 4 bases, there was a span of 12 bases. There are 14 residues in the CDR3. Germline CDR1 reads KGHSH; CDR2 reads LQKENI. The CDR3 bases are TGTGCCAGCTCACCTCCGGGGAGTCGAGAGACCCAGTACTTC. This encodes CASSPPGSRETQYF.

The CDR3 sequence is CASSLRDRGRNGYTF. The CDR3 bases are TGTGCCAGCAGTCTCCGGGACAGGGGACGTAATGGCTACACCTTC. V usage is TRBV28 and J usage is TRBJ1-2, with 10 bases lining up with TRBD1. This CDR3 has 15 amino acids. The germline gives CDR1 MDHEN, CDR2 SYDVKM. V dropped 5 bases and J dropped 6; count of bases not matched to a gene: 9.